The T cell receptor beta chain described here comes from a study of CD8 T cells in Susac syndrome. With random hexamers, about 0.45 to 1 ug RNA was reverse transcribed. From the immunoSEQ multiplex PCR reads, TCRdb called clonotypes with MiXCR, one entry per CDR3 protein. The sample contains under 550,000 distinct CDR3 sequences, approximately 85% of which appear only once. The germline V gene encodes CDR1 SEHNR and CDR2 FQNEAQ (reference sequence). The CDR3 runs to 13 residues. With V trimmed by 5 bases and J by 8 bases, 7 bases remained unmatched. The sample consisted of CD8+ T cells from PBMCs. This clonotype was obtained from a human donor with multiple sclerosis. The V call is TRBV7-9, the J call TRBJ1-2, with TRBD1 identical over 8 bases. The CDR3 DNA follows: TGTGCCAGCAGCCCTTTCAGGGGGCGCGGCTACACCTTC. Residues: CASSPFRGRGYTF.